The T cell receptor (beta chain) under discussion was sequenced for a study of OX40 agonist ivuxolimab in advanced cancers. Looking at the study overall: Patients were treated with ivuxolimab, an agonistic anti-OX40 (CD134) antibody. Patients receiving dose escalation had hepatocellular carcinoma, melanoma, renal cell or head and neck cancer. Among those treated, three patients had partial responses, one with hepatocellular carcinoma and two with cutaneous melanoma.

Worth noting for this clone: The antigen is not known.

The repertoire was sequenced with immunoSEQ multiplex PCR; TCRdb's copy has only in-frame clones and lacks some. The sample gives 20,000 to 25,000 clones, around 83% of which show up once; 30% to 35% is in the top ten. Study conclusions and caveats: CD4+ and CD8+ blood T cells expanded clonally by week 6 at 0.1 to 3.0 mg/kg.

Source: CD4+ or CD8+ T cells sorted from blood, taken in a trial of the OX40 agonist ivuxolimab. The sequence derives from an adult with an advanced solid tumor such as melanoma, head and neck, liver or kidney cancer.

The CDR3 loop is CASSIGTSGRGEQYF. The CDR3 DNA reads as TGTGCCAGTAGTATAGGAACTAGCGGAAGAGGCGAGCAGTACTTC. The chain has TRBV19 and TRBJ2-7, with TRBD2 matching over 8 bases. The CDR3 runs 15 residues. V was clipped by 1 base and J by 6 bases; unmatched bases: 8. Germline assignment: CDR1 LNHDA and CDR2 SQIVND (reference sequence).